This T cell receptor (beta chain) was sequenced for a study of CD4+ T cells in melanoma. The CDR3 covers 14 residues. V trimming: 3 bases; J trimming: 5 bases; junction bases outside the gene matches: 6. In germline, CDR1 is SGDLS, CDR2 YYNGEE. Libraries were prepared by immunoSEQ multiplex PCR; TCRdb keeps only in-frame clonotypes and omits some of them. The sample lists about 21,000 clones, 78% occurring once. A remark on this clone: What it binds is unknown.

General study points: CD8+ T cell, macrophage and B cell function reportedly correlated with neoantigen-specific CD4+ T cells. Reportedly, melanoma neoantigen-specific CD4+ T cells showed varied differentiation states.

This clonotype originated in a human donor with melanoma. The chain is built from TRBV9 and TRBJ1-2, with 8 bases fitting TRBD1. DNA of the CDR3: TGTGCCAGCAGCGAACAGGGGGATGGGTATGGCTACACCTTC. It encodes CASSEQGDGYGYTF.